What follows are 20 T cell receptor beta chains derived from one specimen sequenced in a study of OX40 agonist ivuxolimab in advanced cancers. Method: immunoSEQ multiplex PCR; TCRdb's copy keeps in-frame clones and lacks some. The table has more than 65,000 clones, just under 95% seen once; the top ten hold about a sixth. The sequencing here drew on CD4+ or CD8+ T cells sorted from blood, taken in a trial of the OX40 agonist ivuxolimab. The receptors were gathered from an adult with an advanced solid tumor such as melanoma, head and neck, liver or kidney cancer.

The chain's CDR3 is CASSTGSRGRAEAFF. The CDR3 DNA sequence: TGTGCCAGCAGCACCGGCTCAAGGGGAAGGGCTGAAGCTTTCTTT. This rearrangement joins TRBV13 to TRBJ1-1, with a tentative D call TRBD1 (5 bases). The CDR3 length is 15 residues. The germline V and J ends were trimmed by 5 bases and 6 bases, with 19 bases remaining between them. Germline V lookup: CDR1 PRHDT, CDR2 FYEKMQ (reference sequence).

The V call is TRBV7-9, the J call TRBJ1-2, with TRBD1 matching 9 bases. The CDR3 is 16 residues long. The trim removed 3 bases at V and 2 bases at J, leaving 7 bases unmatched. Germline lookup yields CDR1 SEHNR and CDR2 FQNEAQ (reference sequence). CDR3 sequence (DNA): TGTGCCAGCAGCTTCCGGGACAGGGCCTCAAACTATGGCTACACCTTC. Its protein product is CASSFRDRASNYGYTF.

This chain joins TRBV11-2 and TRBJ1-5, with 10 bases fitting TRBD1. Germline CDR1 and CDR2: SGHAT and FQNNGV. This CDR3 spans 16 amino acids. V lost 5 bases to trimming and J lost 0 bases; unmatched junction nucleotides: 4. The chain's CDR3 is CASSPGQGGSNQPQHF. CDR3 in DNA: TGTGCCAGCAGCCCTGGACAGGGGGGTAGCAATCAGCCCCAGCATTTT.

The gene calls are TRBV7-6 and TRBJ1-1; 8 bases align to TRBD1. Germline trimming cut 1 base from V and 0 bases from J; bases unmatched to any gene: 1. CDR3 length: 15 amino acids. In germline, CDR1 is SGHVS, CDR2 FNYEAQ. The CDR3 protein is CASSLGTGLNTEAFF. CDR3 nucleotides: TGTGCCAGCAGCTTAGGGACAGGGTTGAACACTGAAGCTTTCTTT.

This chain connects TRBV4-1 to TRBJ2-5; D gene unclear. The germline V gene has CDR1 MGHRA and CDR2 YSYEKL. The CDR3 sequence is 14 residues long. V was pared by 0 bases and J by 4 bases, with 9 bases between. CDR3 nucleotide sequence: TGCGCCAGCAGCCAAGATCTGTCTTTAGAGACCCAGTACTTC. Its translation: CASSQDLSLETQYF.

The chain couples TRBV7-2 to TRBJ1-2; TRBD1 aligns across 8 bases. J was trimmed by 5 bases and V by 3 bases; bases with no gene match: 8. Germline CDR1 and CDR2: SGHTA and FQGNSA. The CDR3 is 15 amino acids. Written as DNA, the CDR3 is TGTGCCAGCAGCTTGGGACCGGGACAGGCTTATGGCTACACCTTC. The encoded protein is CASSLGPGQAYGYTF.

The gene calls are TRBV19 and TRBJ1-5; D is ambiguous. The germline V gene encodes CDR1 LNHDA and CDR2 SQIVND (reference sequence). This CDR3 comprises 12 residues. Trimming removed 1 base from V and 5 bases from J, with 3 bases in between. In DNA, the CDR3 is TGTGCCAGTAGTATAGGCGATCAGCCCCAGCATTTT. Translated: CASSIGDQPQHF. The whole variable domain, filled in from reference TRBV19 and TRBJ1-5, reads DGGITQSPKYLFRKEGQNVTLSCEQNLNHDAMYWYRQDPGQGLRLIYYSQIVNDFQKGDIAEGYSVSREKKESFPLTVTSAQKNPTAFYLCASSIGDQPQHFGDGTRLSIL.

The CDR3 sequence: CASSLIGTPNPGELFF. The CDR3 DNA sequence: TGCGCCAGCAGCTTGATCGGTACTCCTAACCCCGGGGAGCTGTTTTTT. The J gene is TRBJ2-2, the V gene TRBV5-1; D is ambiguous. Per the germline V gene, CDR1 is SGHRS and CDR2 is YFSETQ. The CDR3 runs 16 residues. Trimming cost V 1 base and J 6 bases, with 16 bases left between them.

The chain carries TRBV4-3 and TRBJ1-5, with no clear D. Germline CDR1 reads LGHNA; CDR2 reads YSLEER. The CDR3 covers 15 residues. Trimming cost V 0 bases and J 0 bases, with 6 bases left between them. In DNA form, the CDR3 reads TGCGCCAGCAGCCAAGAATTGGGTAGCAATCAGCCCCAGCATTTT. Translating gives CASSQELGSNQPQHF.

This rearrangement joins TRBV19 to TRBJ2-7; D may be TRBD2 (5 bases). This CDR3 region has 18 residues. Trimming left V 6 bases short and J 7 bases short, with 31 bases between. Germline CDR1 and CDR2: LNHDA and SQIVND (reference sequence). The CDR3, as DNA: TGTGCCAGTAGCGCCCCCGCGGCGAGCGGACTCCCCTCAGAAGAGCAGTACTTC. Residues: CASSAPAASGLPSEEQYF.

CDR3 bases: TGTGCCAGCAGCCTCCAAAACAATCAGCCCCAGCATTTT. This codes for CASSLQNNQPQHF. This chain uses TRBV21-1 with TRBJ1-5. TRBV21-1 represents a pseudogene. The CDR3 totals 13 residues.

V usage is TRBV6-1 and J usage is TRBJ2-7; D possibly corresponds to TRBD2 (6 bases). V gave up 2 bases and J gave up 6 bases, with 17 bases separating them. Germline loops: CDR1 MNHNS, CDR2 SASEGT. CDR3 size: 15 residues. The DNA for the CDR3 is TGTGCCAGCAGTGAATGGCGTGGCGGGGAAGGCGAGCAGTACTTC. Translation: CASSEWRGGEGEQYF.

The chain links TRBV7-3 to TRBJ2-1; tentative D call: TRBD2 (5 bases). Trimming pared 1 base from V and 7 bases from J, leaving 20 bases between. Germline CDR1 SGHTA, CDR2 FQGTGA. The CDR3 spans 17 residues. CDR3 amino acids: CASSLRGSGHLVNEQFF. CDR3 nucleotides: TGTGCCAGCAGCTTAAGGGGAAGCGGCCATTTAGTGAATGAGCAGTTCTTC.

The chain carries TRBV18 and TRBJ2-5; the D is unclear. The V gene's germline CDR1 is KGHSH and CDR2 LQKENI. The V and J ends lost 3 bases and 0 bases respectively, with 14 bases between them. The CDR3 length is 16 residues. CDR3 sequence reads: CASSPSKAADQETQYF. CDR3 coding DNA: TGTGCCAGCTCACCTTCTAAGGCGGCAGACCAAGAGACCCAGTACTTC.

The V and J genes are TRBV7-9 and TRBJ2-7; 10 bases fit TRBD1. The CDR3 runs to 13 residues. The germline V gene encodes CDR1 SEHNR and CDR2 FQNEAQ (reference sequence). V dropped 5 bases and J dropped 5; count of bases not matched to a gene: 3. The CDR3 coding sequence is TGTGCCAGCAGCCCCGGACAGGGGGACGAGCAGTACTTC. This gives the protein CASSPGQGDEQYF.

The chain is built from TRBV11-2 and TRBJ2-1; 10 bases fit TRBD2. With V trimmed by 3 bases and J by 8 bases, 10 bases remained unmatched. This CDR3 has 16 amino acids. Germline V gives CDR1 SGHAT, CDR2 FQNNGV. As DNA, the CDR3 is TGTGCCAGCAGCTTCTTCAAAGCGGGAGGGCCGGATGAGCAGTTCTTC. Encoded protein: CASSFFKAGGPDEQFF.

The chain uses TRBV7-2 and TRBJ2-3; 8 nucleotides line up with TRBD2. The ends lost 5 bases at V and 14 bases at J; junction bases unmatched: 9. The CDR3 is 12 amino acids. The germline CDR1 and CDR2 sequences are SGHTA and FQGNSA. The CDR3 DNA reads TGTGCCAGCAGCCTCGGGGGGGTGTGGCGGTATTTT. It translates to CASSLGGVWRYF.

V is TRBV1 and J is TRBJ2-1; the table's D gene call, TRBD2, was not cross checked with the DNA. TRBV1 represents a pseudogene. The CDR3 is made up of 15 amino acids. The CDR3 is CTSSQDRTSPNEQFF. For the CDR3, the DNA is TGCACCAGCAGCCAAGATCGGACTTCCCCCAATGAGCAGTTCTTC.

This sequence joins TRBV4-1 and TRBJ2-7, with D perhaps matching TRBD1 or TRBD2 (5 bases each). The CDR3 totals 15 residues. The germline V gene has CDR1 MGHRA and CDR2 YSYEKL. With 4 bases removed from V and 0 bases from J, the gap between germline ends came to 13 bases. CDR3 DNA sequence: TGCGCCAGCAGCCGAGACGAGGGGTCCTCCTACGAGCAGTACTTC. As protein: CASSRDEGSSYEQYF.

This chain connects TRBV5-1 to TRBJ2-3, with 9 bases matching TRBD2. Germline V CDR1 and CDR2: SGHRS, YFSETQ. With 4 bases clipped from V and 2 bases from J, the junction kept 5 bases outside the gene matches. The CDR3 is 15 residues long. The CDR3 region is CASSTLAGLTDTQYF. DNA for the CDR3: TGCGCCAGCAGCACACTAGCGGGCCTCACAGATACGCAGTATTTT.